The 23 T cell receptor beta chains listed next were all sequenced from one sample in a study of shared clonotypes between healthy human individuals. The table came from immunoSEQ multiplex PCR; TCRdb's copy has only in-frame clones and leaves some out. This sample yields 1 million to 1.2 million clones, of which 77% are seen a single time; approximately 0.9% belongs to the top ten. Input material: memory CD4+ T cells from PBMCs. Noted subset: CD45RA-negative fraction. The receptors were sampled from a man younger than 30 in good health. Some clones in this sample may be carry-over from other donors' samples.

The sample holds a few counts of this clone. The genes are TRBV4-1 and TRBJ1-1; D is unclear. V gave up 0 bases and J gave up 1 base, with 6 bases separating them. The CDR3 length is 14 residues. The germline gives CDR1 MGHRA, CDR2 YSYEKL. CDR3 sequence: CASSQEGQNTEAFF. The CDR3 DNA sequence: TGCGCCAGCAGCCAAGAAGGTCAGAACACTGAAGCTTTCTTT.

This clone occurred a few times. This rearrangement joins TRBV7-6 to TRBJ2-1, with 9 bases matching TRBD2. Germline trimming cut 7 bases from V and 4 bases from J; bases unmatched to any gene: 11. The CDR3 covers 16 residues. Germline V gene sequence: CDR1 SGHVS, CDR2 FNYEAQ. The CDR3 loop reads CASTVLSAGGYNEQFF. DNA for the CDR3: TGTGCCAGCACAGTTCTGTCGGCGGGAGGGTACAATGAGCAGTTCTTC.

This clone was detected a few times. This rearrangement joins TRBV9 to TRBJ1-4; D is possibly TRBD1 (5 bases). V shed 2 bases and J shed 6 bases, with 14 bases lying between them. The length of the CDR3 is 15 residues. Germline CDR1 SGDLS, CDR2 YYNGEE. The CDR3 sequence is CASSVQPGSDEKLFF. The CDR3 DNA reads TGTGCCAGCAGCGTCCAGCCAGGGTCGGATGAAAAACTGTTTTTT.

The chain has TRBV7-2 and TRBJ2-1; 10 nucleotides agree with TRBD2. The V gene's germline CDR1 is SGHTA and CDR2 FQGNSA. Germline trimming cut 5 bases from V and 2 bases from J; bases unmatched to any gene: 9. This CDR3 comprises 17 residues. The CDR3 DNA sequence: TGTGCCAGCAGCCGTCTAGCGGGAGTTCCCCCCTACAATGAGCAGTTCTTC. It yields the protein CASSRLAGVPPYNEQFF.

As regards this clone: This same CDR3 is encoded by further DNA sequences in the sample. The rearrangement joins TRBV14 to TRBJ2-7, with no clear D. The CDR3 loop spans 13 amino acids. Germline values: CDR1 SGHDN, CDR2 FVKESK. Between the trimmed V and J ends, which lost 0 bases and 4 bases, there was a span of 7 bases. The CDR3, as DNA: TGTGCCAGCAGCCAAGATCTGGGATACGAGCAGTACTTC. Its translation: CASSQDLGYEQYF.

The CDR3 DNA reads TGTGCCACCAGCCCGAAAGGCGGCCGGTTGGAAGAGACCCAGTACTTC. Translation gives CATSPKGGRLEETQYF. The chain combines TRBV15 with TRBJ2-5; D gene ambiguous. V was cut by 5 bases and J by 3 bases, with 19 bases left in between. The CDR3 consists of 16 residues. Germline lookup yields CDR1 LNHNV and CDR2 YYDKDF (reference sequence).

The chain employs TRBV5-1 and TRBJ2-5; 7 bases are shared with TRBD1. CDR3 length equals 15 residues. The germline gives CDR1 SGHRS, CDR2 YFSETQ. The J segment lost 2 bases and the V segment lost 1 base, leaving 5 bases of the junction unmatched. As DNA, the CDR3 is TGCGCCAGCAGCTTGTCCACGGGACAGCAAGAGACCCAGTACTTC. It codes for CASSLSTGQQETQYF.

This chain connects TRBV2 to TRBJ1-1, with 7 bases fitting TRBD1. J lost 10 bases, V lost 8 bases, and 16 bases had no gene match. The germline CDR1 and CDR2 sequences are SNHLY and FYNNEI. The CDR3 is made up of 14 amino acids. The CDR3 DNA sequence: TGTGCCAGCCCACAGGGGCGGGAAACCCTTGCAGCTTTCTTT. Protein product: CASPQGRETLAAFF. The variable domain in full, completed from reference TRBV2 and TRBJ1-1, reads EPEVTQTPSHQVTQMGQEVILRCVPISNHLYFYWYRQILGQKVEFLVSFYNNEISEKSEIFDDQFSVERPDGSNFTLKIRSTKLEDSAMYFCASPQGRETLAAFFGQGTRLTVV.

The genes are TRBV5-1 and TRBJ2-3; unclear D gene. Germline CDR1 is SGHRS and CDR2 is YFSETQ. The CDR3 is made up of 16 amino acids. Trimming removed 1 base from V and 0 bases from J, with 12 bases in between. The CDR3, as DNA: TGCGCCAGCAGCTTGACCCCGACCCAGAGCACAGATACGCAGTATTTT. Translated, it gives CASSLTPTQSTDTQYF.

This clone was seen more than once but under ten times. The CDR3 bases are TGCGCCAGCAAACGAGTAACTACAACTAATGAAAAACTGTTTTTT. This encodes CASKRVTTTNEKLFF. The gene calls are TRBV4-1 and TRBJ1-4; no clear D gene. Trimming stripped 7 bases from V and 0 bases from J, with 12 bases between. The CDR3 contains 15 residues. Germline-derived CDR1 and CDR2 are MGHRA and YSYEKL.

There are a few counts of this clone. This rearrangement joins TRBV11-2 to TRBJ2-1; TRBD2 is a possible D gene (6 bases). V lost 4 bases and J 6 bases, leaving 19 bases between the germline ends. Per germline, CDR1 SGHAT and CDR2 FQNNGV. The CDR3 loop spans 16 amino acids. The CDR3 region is CASSSTRSGPPNEQFF. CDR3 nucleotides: TGTGCCAGCAGCTCGACTAGAAGCGGGCCACCCAATGAGCAGTTCTTC.

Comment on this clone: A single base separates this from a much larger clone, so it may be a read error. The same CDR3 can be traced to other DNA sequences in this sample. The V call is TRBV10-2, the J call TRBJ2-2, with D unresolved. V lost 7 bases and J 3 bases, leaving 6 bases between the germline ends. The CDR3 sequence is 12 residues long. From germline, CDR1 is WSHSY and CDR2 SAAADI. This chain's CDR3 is CASIHDTGELFF. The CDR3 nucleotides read TGCGCCAGCATACACGACACCGGGGAGCTGTTTTTT.

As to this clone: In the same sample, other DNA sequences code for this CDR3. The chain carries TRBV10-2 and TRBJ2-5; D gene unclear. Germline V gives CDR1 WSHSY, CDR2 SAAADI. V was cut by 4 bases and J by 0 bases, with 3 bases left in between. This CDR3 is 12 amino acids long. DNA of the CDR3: TGCGCCAGCAGTGGGAACCAAGAGACCCAGTACTTC. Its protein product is CASSGNQETQYF.

The DNA for the CDR3 is TGTGCCAGCAGCTTACGCGCCCACCTTTGTGGAAACACCATATATTTT. Translated, it gives CASSLRAHLCGNTIYF. The chain joins TRBV7-3 to TRBJ1-3; D is undetermined. Trimming removed 2 bases at V and 3 bases at J, with 14 bases between. The CDR3 sequence is 16 residues long. Germline CDR1 SGHTA, CDR2 FQGTGA. Supplemented by reference TRBV7-3 and TRBJ1-3, the full variable domain reads GAGVSQTPSNKVTEKGKYVELRCDPISGHTALYWYRQSLGQGPEFLIYFQGTGAADDSGLPNDRFFAVRPEGSVSTLKIQRTERGDSAVYLCASSLRAHLCGNTIYFGEGSWLTVV.

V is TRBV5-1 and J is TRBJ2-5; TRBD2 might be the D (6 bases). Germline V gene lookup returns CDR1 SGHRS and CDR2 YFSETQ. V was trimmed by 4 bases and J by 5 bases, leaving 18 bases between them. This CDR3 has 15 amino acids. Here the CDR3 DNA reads TGCGCCAGCAGCGCCCAGGGTGGGGCGGGGGAGACCCAGTACTTC. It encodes CASSAQGGAGETQYF.

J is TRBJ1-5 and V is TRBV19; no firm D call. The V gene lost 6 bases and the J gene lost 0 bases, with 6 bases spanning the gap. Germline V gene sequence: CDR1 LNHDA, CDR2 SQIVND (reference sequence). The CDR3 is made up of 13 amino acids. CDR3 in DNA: TGTGCCAGTAGCCTTAATAGCAATCAGCCCCAGCATTTT. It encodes CASSLNSNQPQHF.

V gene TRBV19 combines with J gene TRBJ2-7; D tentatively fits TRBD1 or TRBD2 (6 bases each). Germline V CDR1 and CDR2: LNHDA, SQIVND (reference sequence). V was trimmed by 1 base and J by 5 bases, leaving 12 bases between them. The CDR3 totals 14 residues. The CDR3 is CASSIGRGVNEQYF. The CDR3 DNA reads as TGTGCCAGTAGTATAGGGAGGGGGGTCAACGAGCAGTACTTC. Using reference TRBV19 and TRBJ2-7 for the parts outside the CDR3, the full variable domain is DGGITQSPKYLFRKEGQNVTLSCEQNLNHDAMYWYRQDPGQGLRLIYYSQIVNDFQKGDIAEGYSVSREKKESFPLTVTSAQKNPTAFYLCASSIGRGVNEQYFGPGTRLTVT.

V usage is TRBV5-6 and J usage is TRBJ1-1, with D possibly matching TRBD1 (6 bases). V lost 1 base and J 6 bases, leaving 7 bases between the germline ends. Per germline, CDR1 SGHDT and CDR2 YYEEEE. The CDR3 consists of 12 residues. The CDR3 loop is CASSLSGAEAFF. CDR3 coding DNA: TGTGCCAGCAGCTTGTCAGGGGCTGAAGCTTTCTTT.

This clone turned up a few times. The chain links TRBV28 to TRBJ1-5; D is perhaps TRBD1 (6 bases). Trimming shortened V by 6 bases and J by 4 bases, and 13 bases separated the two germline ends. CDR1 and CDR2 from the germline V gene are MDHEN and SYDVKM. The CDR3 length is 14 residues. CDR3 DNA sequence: TGTGCCAGCAGACGGGACATGGGAAATCAGCCCCAGCATTTT. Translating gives CASRRDMGNQPQHF.

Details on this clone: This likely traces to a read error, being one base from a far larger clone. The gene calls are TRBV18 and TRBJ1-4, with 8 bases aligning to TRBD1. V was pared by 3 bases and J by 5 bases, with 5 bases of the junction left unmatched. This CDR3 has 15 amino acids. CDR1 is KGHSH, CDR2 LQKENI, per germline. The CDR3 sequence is CASSPQTGENEKLFF. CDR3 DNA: TGTGCCAGCTCACCGCAGACAGGGGAAAATGAAAAACTGTTTTTT.

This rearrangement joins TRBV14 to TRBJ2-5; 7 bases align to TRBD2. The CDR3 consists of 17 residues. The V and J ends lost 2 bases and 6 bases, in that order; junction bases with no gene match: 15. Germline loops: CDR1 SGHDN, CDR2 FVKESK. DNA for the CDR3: TGTGCCAGCAGCCAACGCGAGAGTCTGAAGGGAGGGCAGACCCAGTACTTC. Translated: CASSQRESLKGGQTQYF.

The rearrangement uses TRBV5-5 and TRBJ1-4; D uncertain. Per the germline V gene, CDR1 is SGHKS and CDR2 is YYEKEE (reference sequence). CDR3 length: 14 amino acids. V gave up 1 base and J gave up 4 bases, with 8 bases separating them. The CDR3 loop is CASSLLLGNEKLFF. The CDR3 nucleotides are TGTGCCAGCAGCTTGTTACTGGGTAATGAAAAACTGTTTTTT.

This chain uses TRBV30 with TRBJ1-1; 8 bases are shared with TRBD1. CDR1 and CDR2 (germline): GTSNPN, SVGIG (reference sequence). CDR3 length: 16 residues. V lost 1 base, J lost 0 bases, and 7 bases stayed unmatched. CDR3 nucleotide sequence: TGTGCCTGGAGTGCCCTAGGACAGGGTGTGAACACTGAAGCTTTCTTT. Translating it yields CAWSALGQGVNTEAFF.